Reported below is one TCR beta chain. This clonotype occurred many times. No cognate antigen has been identified for it. Per-nucleotide qualities are absent, and no much larger clonotype sits a single base away. This entry belongs to a study of CD8+CD57+ T cells in acquired aplastic anemia (dated 2018 in TCRdb). For the wider study: DNA extracted from sorted CD4+ and CD8+ cells had a mean of around 3 ug, with a range of about 0.18 to 27.4 ug. A CD8+CD57+ expansion meant a frequency higher than the mean frequency seen in healthy subjects.

Profiling of TCR beta VDJ combinations and CDR3 sequences used genomic DNA as the template. An Illumina HiSeq 2000 was the platform used for TCR repertoire sequencing. As for the authors' bioinformatics: TRBV/TRBJ rearrangement plots, CDR3 size and DJ length profiles, and Simpson's diversity index were used to assess repertoires. The immunodominant clone was defined as the most abundant DNA sequence in deep sequencing data. CDR3 amino acid sequences were screened for sharing across subjects and compared with published repertoires and the VDJdb database. TCRdb reworked the public reads: Q25 trimming with fastp, MiXCR clone assembly, productive beta chains retained. Each entry is one CDR3 protein sequence, shown with its most common DNA and genes. V and J calls and clone size were set by TCRdb, not the authors. The sample table lists 150,000 to 200,000 distinct CDR3 sequences, 40% to 60% of them with a count of one. In total, the top ten clones hold roughly 30% of the sample.

Trimming removed 5 bases from V and 2 bases from J; the gene matches leave 6 bases unexplained. From cysteine to phenylalanine, the CDR3 is 15 amino acids long. Only the CDR3 portion is preserved as DNA: 45 bases, with reading frame beginning at the first base. The germline V gene supplies CDR1 MNHEY and CDR2 SVGAGI. Flow cytometry had shown CD8+CD57+ cell expansion in the patients selected for sequencing. Every patient had severe acquired aplastic anemia, diagnosed using the International Study of Aplastic Anemia and Agranulocytosis and Camitta criteria. No patient had received any therapy when blood was sampled. TCR repertoires of sorted CD4+ and CD8+ blood T cells from severe aplastic anemia patients and healthy subjects were deep-sequenced in the study. Patients were enrolled in the USA under clinicaltrials.gov protocols 00001620, 01623167, 00001397, 00071045, 00081523 and 00961064. Ficoll-Paque density gradient centrifugation was used to isolate peripheral blood mononuclear cells. Before DNA extraction, CD4+ and CD8+ T cells were sorted by FACS or by magnetic beads.

General conclusions and limits of the study: CD8+ Simpson's diversity did not differ significantly between patients and healthy controls (P=0.060). Although roughly 29 CD8+ CDR3 sequences were shared by patients and controls, these sequences appeared highly expressed in patients and within the immunodominant clones of patients.

The chain couples TRBV6-5 to TRBJ2-1; TRBD2 aligns with 7 central bases. The TCR was taken from a human donor with aplastic anemia. Specimen: sorted CD4+, CD8+, or CD8+CD57+ T cells (not recorded which) from PBMCs. The CDR3: CASSPGTNPYNEQFF. The nucleotide sequence is given as TGTGCCAGCAGTCCAGGGACTAACCCCTACAATGAGCAGTTCTTC.